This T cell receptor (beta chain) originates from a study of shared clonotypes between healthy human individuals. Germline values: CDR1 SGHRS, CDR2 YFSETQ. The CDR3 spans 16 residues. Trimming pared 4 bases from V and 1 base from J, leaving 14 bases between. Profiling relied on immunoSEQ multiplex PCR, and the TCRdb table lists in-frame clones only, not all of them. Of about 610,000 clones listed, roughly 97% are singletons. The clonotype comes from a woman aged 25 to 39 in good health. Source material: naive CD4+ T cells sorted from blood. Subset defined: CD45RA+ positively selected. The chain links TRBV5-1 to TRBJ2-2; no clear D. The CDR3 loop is CASSPPNGLNTGELFF. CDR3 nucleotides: TGCGCCAGCAGCCCCCCAAACGGGCTGAACACCGGGGAGCTGTTTTTT.